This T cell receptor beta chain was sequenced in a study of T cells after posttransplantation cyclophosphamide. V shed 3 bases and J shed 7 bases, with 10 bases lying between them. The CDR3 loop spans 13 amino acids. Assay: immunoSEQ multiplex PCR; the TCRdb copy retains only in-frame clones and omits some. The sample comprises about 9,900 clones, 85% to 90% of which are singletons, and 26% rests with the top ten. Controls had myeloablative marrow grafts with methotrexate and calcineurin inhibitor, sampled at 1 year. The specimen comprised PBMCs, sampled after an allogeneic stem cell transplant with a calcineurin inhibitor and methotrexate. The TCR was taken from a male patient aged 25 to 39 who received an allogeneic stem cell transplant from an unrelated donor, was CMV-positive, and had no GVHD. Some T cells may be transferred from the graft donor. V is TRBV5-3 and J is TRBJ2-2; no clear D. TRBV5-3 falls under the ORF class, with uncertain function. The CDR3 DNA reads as TGTGCCAGAAGCTCGCGTTCCCACGGGGAGCTGTTTTTT. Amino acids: CARSSRSHGELFF.